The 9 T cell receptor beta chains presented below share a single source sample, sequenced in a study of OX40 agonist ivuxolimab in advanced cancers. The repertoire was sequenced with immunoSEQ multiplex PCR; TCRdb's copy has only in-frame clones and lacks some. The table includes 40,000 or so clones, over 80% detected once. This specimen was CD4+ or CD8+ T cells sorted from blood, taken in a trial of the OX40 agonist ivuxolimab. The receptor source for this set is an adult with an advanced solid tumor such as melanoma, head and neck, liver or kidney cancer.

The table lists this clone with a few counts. The CDR3 coding sequence is TGTGCCAGCAGCCCAACAGGGGGCAATCAGCCCCAGCATTTT. Translating gives CASSPTGGNQPQHF. The chain employs TRBV6-1 and TRBJ1-5; 7 bases fit TRBD1. The V segment lost 6 bases and the J segment 2 bases; nucleotides outside the gene matches: 4. Germline V CDR1 and CDR2: MNHNS, SASEGT. This CDR3 region has 14 residues.

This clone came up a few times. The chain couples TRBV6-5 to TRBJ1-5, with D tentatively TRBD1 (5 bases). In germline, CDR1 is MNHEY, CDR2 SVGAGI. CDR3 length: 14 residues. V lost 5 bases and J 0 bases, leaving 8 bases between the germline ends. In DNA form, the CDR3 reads TGTGCCAGCAGTAGACAGAATAGCAATCAGCCCCAGCATTTT. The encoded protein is CASSRQNSNQPQHF.

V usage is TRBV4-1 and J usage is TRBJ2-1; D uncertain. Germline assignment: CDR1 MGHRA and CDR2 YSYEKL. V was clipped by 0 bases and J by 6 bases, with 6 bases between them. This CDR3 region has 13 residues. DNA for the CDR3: TGCGCCAGCAGCCAAGAACGGCTCAATGAGCAGTTCTTC. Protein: CASSQERLNEQFF.

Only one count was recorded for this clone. The CDR3 DNA follows: TGTGCCAGTTACAAACCGTACTCTGGGGCCAACGTCCTGACTTTC. Translation gives CASYKPYSGANVLTF. The chain combines TRBV19 with TRBJ2-6, with D unresolved. The V gene lost 8 bases and the J gene lost 0 bases, with 11 bases spanning the gap. Germline lookup yields CDR1 LNHDA and CDR2 SQIVND (reference sequence). The CDR3 contains 15 residues.

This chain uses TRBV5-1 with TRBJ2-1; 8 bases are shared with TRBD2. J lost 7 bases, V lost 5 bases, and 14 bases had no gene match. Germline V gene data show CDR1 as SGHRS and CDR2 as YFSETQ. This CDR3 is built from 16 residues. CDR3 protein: CASRSSGRAGVNEQFF. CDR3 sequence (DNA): TGCGCCAGCAGGTCTTCCGGGAGGGCGGGTGTGAATGAGCAGTTCTTC.

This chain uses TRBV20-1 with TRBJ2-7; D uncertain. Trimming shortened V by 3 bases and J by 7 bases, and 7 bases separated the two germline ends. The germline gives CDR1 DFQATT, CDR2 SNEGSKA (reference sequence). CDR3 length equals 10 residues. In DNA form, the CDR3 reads TGCAGTGCTAGCCTGGGGGAGCAGTACTTC. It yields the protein CSASLGEQYF.

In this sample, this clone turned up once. The CDR3 spells CASNFARGAYEQYF. As DNA, the CDR3 is TGTGCCAGCAACTTCGCCCGGGGGGCCTACGAGCAGTACTTC. The V call is TRBV6-8, the J call TRBJ2-7; 7 bases are shared with TRBD2. This CDR3 comprises 14 residues. The germline CDR1 and CDR2 sequences are MNHGY and SAAAGT. With V trimmed by 7 bases and J by 2 bases, 8 bases remained unmatched.

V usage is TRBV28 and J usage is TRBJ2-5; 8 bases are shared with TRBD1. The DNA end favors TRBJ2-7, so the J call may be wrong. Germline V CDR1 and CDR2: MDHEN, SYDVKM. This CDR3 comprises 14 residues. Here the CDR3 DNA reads TGTGCCAGCACCTTTGGACAGGGCCGGTACGAGCAGTACTTC. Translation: CASTFGQGRYEQYF.

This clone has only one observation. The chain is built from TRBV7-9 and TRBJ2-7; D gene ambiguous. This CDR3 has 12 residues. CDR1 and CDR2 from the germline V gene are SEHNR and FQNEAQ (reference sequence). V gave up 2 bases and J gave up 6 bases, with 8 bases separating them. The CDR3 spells CASSLMVFEQYF. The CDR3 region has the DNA TGTGCCAGCAGCTTAATGGTCTTCGAGCAGTACTTC.